This TCR beta chain was retrieved from a study of T cell changes during pregnancy in multiple sclerosis. Sequenced by immunoSEQ multiplex PCR; TCRdb stores in-frame clones only, minus some. Of approximately 35,000 clones in the sample, approximately 92% are singletons; the top ten hold over 0.95%. To note about this clone: Germline is not matched at one junction end, which may reflect a read error.

The germline gives CDR1 MNHEY, CDR2 SVGAGI. This CDR3 has 10 amino acids. The sequence came from a female donor with multiple sclerosis, enrolled in a pregnancy study. Sequenced input: PBMCs (not recorded whether the cells were cultured). V is TRBV6-5 and J is TRBJ2-7; no clear D gene. DNA for the CDR3: TGTGCCAGCATTAAGAACCTCTGTGCATTC. Translated, it gives CASIKNLCAF.